This T cell receptor beta chain was recorded in a study of a mutant IDH1 vaccine in newly diagnosed glioma. Study summary: Prior therapy was radiotherapy, temozolomide, or both; most received both.

The trim removed 10 bases at V and 3 bases at J, leaving 12 bases unmatched. Germline-derived CDR1 and CDR2 are MNHEY and SVGAGI. The CDR3 runs to 14 residues. The time point denotes: baseline, week 1 (first vaccination visit). The treatment: pre-vaccination baseline after standard-of-care therapy. Only in-frame clones appear in the TCRdb table, and some are missing; sequencing was by immunoSEQ multiplex PCR. The table records roughly 32,000 clones, around 80% of them present only once. This clonotype originated in a man aged 45 to 65 with glioma. Some clones in this sample may be carry-over from other donors' samples. Sequenced material: peripheral blood mononuclear cells (PBMCs), taken from a glioma patient treated with radiotherapy, temozolomide or both. The chain uses TRBV6-5 and TRBJ2-7, with 7 bases matching TRBD1. The CDR3 protein is CATHARDSVYEQYF. As DNA, the CDR3 is TGTGCCACGCATGCCCGGGACAGCGTCTACGAGCAGTACTTC.